The 14 T cell receptor beta chains in this list originate from one sample, sequenced in a study of T-cell memory formation after mild COVID-19 (dated by TCRdb to about 2021). The method behind the library was 5' RACE. Instrument on record: Illumina NovaSeq 6000. TCRdb redid the processing of the public reads, applying fastp at Q25 and MiXCR, and retained in-frame beta chains. Each entry merges the rows of one CDR3 protein and shows their most common DNA and genes. The sample has under 300,000 distinct CDR3 sequences on record, less than 20% of them singletons. The ten largest clones take up 3% to 4.5% of the sample. Source material: PBMCs or a T cell subset sorted from them (not recorded which). Receptors originate from a young man who had mild COVID-19 (a few samples of this study predate the infection). The sample titles of this study are shuffled in the database, so cell type and time point are left out; the donor was told from shared clones.

This clonotype was counted between two and nine times. This chain links TRBV5-1 with TRBJ2-5, with TRBD1 identical over 7 bases. This CDR3 comprises 14 residues. Unmatched junction bases numbered 10, after V lost 6 bases and J lost 5 bases. Germline V lookup: CDR1 SGHRS, CDR2 YFSETQ. The CDR3 coding sequence is TGCGCCAGCAAAGGGGGCTTGGGTGGTGAGACCCAGTACTTC. It codes for CASKGGLGGETQYF.

This clonotype occurred many times. The chain joins TRBV11-2 to TRBJ2-3; 10 nucleotides match TRBD2. Germline loops: CDR1 SGHAT, CDR2 FQNNGV. This CDR3 comprises 14 residues. J was trimmed by 4 bases and V by 8 bases; bases with no gene match: 6. The CDR3 is CASALTSGADTQYF. In nucleotides, the CDR3 is TGTGCCAGCGCGTTAACTAGCGGGGCAGATACGCAGTATTTT.

This clonotype has ten or more counts. J is TRBJ2-4 and V is TRBV20-1, with 11 bases identical to TRBD2. Germline loops: CDR1 DFQATT, CDR2 SNEGSKA (reference sequence). V was clipped by 1 base and J by 2 bases; unmatched bases: 7. The CDR3 loop spans 17 amino acids. CDR3: CSARVIAGGPTKNIQYF. The CDR3, as DNA: TGCAGTGCTAGAGTAATAGCGGGGGGGCCTACCAAAAACATTCAGTACTTC.

V usage is TRBV7-2 and J usage is TRBJ1-2; TRBD1 matches at 8 bases. V trimming: 2 bases; J trimming: 6 bases; junction bases outside the gene matches: 2. The CDR3 is made up of 13 amino acids. Germline values: CDR1 SGHTA, CDR2 FQGNSA. DNA of the CDR3: TGTGCCAGCAGCTTATCACAGGGGGATGGCTACACCTTC. It translates to CASSLSQGDGYTF.

This clonotype showed up just a few times. The chain joins TRBV20-1 to TRBJ2-3; 16 bases agree with TRBD2. V shed 6 bases, J shed 3 bases, and the junction held 9 bases outside the gene matches. Looked up from germline, CDR1 is DFQATT and CDR2 is SNEGSKA (reference sequence). CDR3 size: 17 residues. This CDR3 reads CSAGAGLAGGPTDTQYF. CDR3 DNA sequence: TGCAGTGCAGGGGCGGGACTAGCGGGGGGGCCGACAGATACGCAGTATTTT.

This clonotype was picked up many times. At one of its ends the junction is not consistent with the germline gene, which may arise from a read error. The chain recombines TRBV5-4 with TRBJ2-5; D is perhaps TRBD1 or TRBD2 (5 bases each). Germline values: CDR1 SGHNT, CDR2 YYREEE (reference sequence). There are 13 residues in the CDR3. CDR3 nucleotide sequence: TGCGCCAGCAGCTTGAGAGGGGAAGAGACCCAGTACTTC. Amino acid sequence: CASSLRGEETQYF.

The V and J genes are TRBV30 and TRBJ2-2; D possibly corresponds to TRBD2 (5 bases). Germline V CDR1 and CDR2: GTSNPN, SVGIG (reference sequence). V gave up 0 bases and J gave up 3 bases, with 8 bases separating them. This CDR3 has 14 amino acids. CDR3 amino acids: CAWSVDYYTGELFF. The CDR3 DNA is TGTGCCTGGAGTGTTGACTACTACACCGGGGAGCTGTTTTTT.

This clonotype was seen a handful of times. The chain combines TRBV11-3 with TRBJ2-1; 8 positions agree with TRBD2. The J segment lost 4 bases and the V segment lost 3 bases, leaving 2 bases of the junction unmatched. The germline V gene encodes CDR1 SGHNT and CDR2 YENEEA. The CDR3 covers 14 residues. CDR3 DNA: TGTGCCAGCAGCTTTTCGGGGGGGTACAATGAGCAGTTCTTC. It codes for CASSFSGGYNEQFF. The full variable domain, rest sourced from reference TRBV11-3 and TRBJ2-1, is EAGVVQSPRYKIIEKKQPVAFWCNPISGHNTLYWYLQNLGQGPELLIRYENEEAVDDSQLPKDRFSAERLKGVDSTLKIQPAELGDSAVYLCASSFSGGYNEQFFGPGTRLTVL.

This clonotype was seen repeatedly, ten times or more. The gene calls are TRBV2 and TRBJ2-3; perhaps D is TRBD1 or TRBD2 (5 bases each). This CDR3 spans 11 amino acids. Per germline, CDR1 SNHLY and CDR2 FYNNEI. V dropped 10 bases and J dropped 3 bases, with 8 bases sitting between them. CDR3 in amino acids: CANGGTDTQYF. The CDR3 nucleotides are TGTGCCAATGGGGGTACAGATACGCAGTATTTT.

This clonotype has just a few counts. The rearrangement links TRBV7-9 to TRBJ1-1; 9 positions agree with TRBD1. CDR3 length equals 15 residues. V lost 4 bases, J lost 7 bases, and 10 bases stayed unmatched. The germline gives CDR1 SEHNR, CDR2 FQNEAQ (reference sequence). This chain's CDR3 is CASSYREQGAGEAFF. CDR3 nucleotide sequence: TGTGCCAGCAGCTATAGAGAACAGGGGGCAGGTGAAGCTTTCTTT. The whole variable domain, remainder taken from reference TRBV7-9 and TRBJ1-1, is DTGVSQNPRHKITKRGQNVTFRCDPISEHNRLYWYRQTLGQGPEFLTYFQNEAQLEKSRLLSDRFSAERPKGSFSTLEIQRTEQGDSAMYLCASSYREQGAGEAFFGQGTRLTVV.

V usage is TRBV5-4 and J usage is TRBJ2-1, with D perhaps TRBD2 (6 bases). Germline V gene lookup returns CDR1 SGHNT and CDR2 YYREEE (reference sequence). The CDR3 has 15 residues. The V end lost 4 bases, the J end lost 5 bases, and 16 bases lay between the germline ends. CDR3 nucleotides: TGTGCCAGCAGCATCGGGACCGGGGGACACAATGAGCAGTTCTTC. It specifies CASSIGTGGHNEQFF.

This clonotype came up a few times. The rearrangement uses TRBV20-1 and TRBJ1-4; tentative D call: TRBD1 (5 bases). Trimming took off 6 bases at V and 3 bases at J, with 20 bases between the two ends. From germline, CDR1 is DFQATT and CDR2 SNEGSKA (reference sequence). This CDR3 comprises 16 residues. CDR3 DNA: TGCAGTGCAGTTACCCTCGGCGGGGCGGCTAATGAAAAACTGTTTTTT. Translated: CSAVTLGGAANEKLFF.

The rearrangement links TRBV20-1 to TRBJ1-3, with TRBD1 matching over 9 bases. Losses at the gene ends were 6 bases for V and 3 bases for J; bases not matched to a gene: 6. Looked up from germline, CDR1 is DFQATT and CDR2 is SNEGSKA (reference sequence). The CDR3 spans 14 residues. CDR3: CSAPQGAFGNTIYF. The DNA of the CDR3 is TGCAGTGCCCCACAGGGGGCGTTTGGAAACACCATATATTTT.

The chain uses TRBV5-1 and TRBJ2-1, with a weak D call TRBD1 (6 bases). V was pared by 4 bases and J by 5 bases, with 13 bases between. The CDR3 loop spans 14 amino acids. CDR1 is SGHRS and CDR2 is YFSETQ in the germline V gene. In nucleotides, the CDR3 is TGCGCCAGCAGCGTACAGGGTTGGGACAATGAGCAGTTCTTC. This gives the protein CASSVQGWDNEQFF. Using reference TRBV5-1 and TRBJ2-1 for the parts outside the CDR3, the full variable domain is KAGVTQTPRYLIKTRGQQVTLSCSPISGHRSVSWYQQTPGQGLQFLFEYFSETQRNKGNFPGRFSGRQFSNSRSEMNVSTLELGDSALYLCASSVQGWDNEQFFGPGTRLTVL.